Included here is one T cell receptor beta chain sequence, with context. No antigen is known for it. V was trimmed by 6 bases and J by 0 bases, leaving 12 bases between them. Germline V gene lookup returns CDR1 MNHEY and CDR2 SVGAGI. The length of the CDR3 is 15 residues. Use of 60 Vbeta and 13 Jbeta primers characterized the PCR. Repertoires were generated with immunoSEQ multiplex PCR, while TCRdb's copy carries only in-frame clones and drops some. The table has about 150,000 clones, about 80% seen once. This entry comes from a study of cytomegalovirus exposure and HLA in healthy donors. Study-wide results and caveats: A later analysis associated 15,000 to 20,000 TCR beta sequences with HLA alleles at a 0.05 false discovery rate. Later analysis identified a missense DCLRE1C variant that was linked to TCR beta V- and J-gene trimming. Likely technical artifact: a cluster of highly shared sequence variants.

This TCR was sampled from a woman aged 40 to 50 in good health and CMV-seronegative. Sequences were obtained from PBMCs. The rearrangement joins TRBV6-5 to TRBJ2-1; TRBD2 might be the D (5 bases). This CDR3 is CASSRIAHSYNEQFF. Here the CDR3 DNA reads TGTGCCAGCAGCCGAATAGCGCACTCCTACAATGAGCAGTTCTTC.